This T cell receptor (beta chain) appears in the sequencing data of a study of cytomegalovirus exposure and HLA in healthy donors. The study, taken as a whole, reports: Analyses of presence/absence relied on an assumption of roughly uniform sequencing depth across donors. Because they were indistinguishable, some V segments, including TRBV6-2 and TRBV6-3, were excluded.

Vbeta (60) and Jbeta (13) primers were used in the PCR. Only in-frame clones appear in the TCRdb table, and some are missing; sequencing was by immunoSEQ multiplex PCR. The sample includes 200,000 to 300,000 clones, about 81% of them seen just once. Everyone who donated was a healthy bone marrow donor. V was pared by 5 bases and J by 0 bases, with 16 bases between. Germline CDR1 SEHNR, CDR2 FQNEAQ (reference sequence). The CDR3 totals 17 residues. On this clone: What it binds is unknown.

What was sequenced was PBMCs. The rearrangement uses TRBV7-9 and TRBJ2-2, with D possibly being TRBD1 (6 bases). This clonotype was obtained from a woman in her sixties in good health and CMV-seropositive. For the CDR3, the DNA is TGTGCCAGCAGCAACCCACTGGGACACGCGAACACCGGGGAGCTGTTTTTT. This encodes CASSNPLGHANTGELFF.